This entry concerns a single T cell receptor beta chain. It lacks a known antigen. Base qualities are missing; no much larger clone stands one base away. The collaborating institutions used their own protocols to collect whole blood in K2EDTA tubes. For TCRbeta analysis, collaborator samples were shipped as frozen whole blood, as isolated PBMCs, or as DNA extracted from either sample type. The data are from a study of blood T cell repertoires in COVID-19 (TCRdb year 2020). Background on the whole study: The collaborator samples originated in the United States, Italy and Spain and spanned the acute and convalescent phases of COVID-19. The repertoires were released in a freely available public database meant as a resource for research on the immune response to SARS-CoV-2. The material from the prospective study consisted of cDNA or gDNA derived from T cells, B-cell-depleted T cells, or PBMCs. Where available, HLA class I and class II types were taken from metadata supplied by the sample provider and were not determined by assay-based typing. The samples were drawn from two sources: the first 160 participants of the ongoing ImmuneRACE study, and 950 to 1,500 subjects contributed by 6 global collaborators. Nearly every sample came with metadata listing a de-identified subject ID, COVID-19 status, age in years and sex. Deeply sampled blood TCRbeta repertoires from subjects exposed to, actively infected with, or recovered from COVID-19 were included in the dataset. What the authors observed across the whole study: How much clinical and demographic metadata was included differed by source and by participant, and the metadata was provided uncurated.

TCRbeta CDR3 regions were amplified from genomic DNA by means of the immunoSEQ Assay, a bias-controlled multiplex PCR. The paper's data handling went like this. The number of nucleated cells in each sample was estimated by amplification of reference gene primers within the assay. To quantify the absolute abundance of each unique TCRbeta CDR3 rearrangement, sequence reads were collapsed and filtered. For each sample, productive Simpson clonality was calculated as the square root of Simpson's diversity index over productive rearrangements. The table was pulled from immuneACCESS by TCRdb, which kept in-frame rearrangements only. Such tables lose some clones; where checked, under half of the loss comes from unresolved V genes, and the rest has no known cause. The V and J calls and clone size are taken from that table; D and trimming were inferred from the DNA. The sample data list 40,000 to 50,000 clones, and about 80% of these were observed just once. The ten top clones hold 35% to 55% of the sample.

The CDR3 has 14 amino acids, counting the end cysteine and phenylalanine. The retained sequence is limited to the CDR3, 42 bases, with the frame set at the first base. The germline V gene encodes CDR1 LNHDA and CDR2 SQIVND (reference sequence). Trimmed from V: 5 bases; trimmed from J: 5 bases; junction bases lacking a gene match: 7. The receptor was derived from an elderly woman with acute or convalescent COVID-19. The chain joins TRBV19 to TRBJ2-7; TRBD1 agrees with 9 junctional bases. Sequencing input: peripheral blood. CDR3 sequence: CASSQRDRDDEQYF. DNA sequence: TGTGCCAGTAGTCAACGGGACAGGGACGACGAGCAGTACTTC.